The next 21 T cell receptor beta chains were all read from a single sample in a study of T cell responses to AZD1222 COVID-19 vaccine. Sequencing used immunoSEQ multiplex PCR; TCRdb keeps in-frame clones, though not all of them. The sample carries under 110,000 clones, roughly 88% recorded once. This sample comprised peripheral blood, obtained 28 days after the second AZD1222 dose. These TCRs come from an adult who received the AZD1222 COVID-19 vaccine.

The CDR3 is CASRLAGEQFF. The CDR3 DNA sequence: TGTGCCAGCAGACTAGCGGGTGAGCAGTTCTTC. The chain links TRBV11-1 to TRBJ2-1, with 9 nucleotides matching TRBD2. CDR1 is SGHAT, CDR2 FQDESV, per germline (reference sequence). Trimming at V came to 6 bases and at J to 9 bases, leaving 0 bases not matched to a gene. This CDR3 has 11 amino acids. Filled out from reference TRBV11-1 and TRBJ2-1, the complete variable domain reads EAEVAQSPRYKITEKSQAVAFWCDPISGHATLYWYRQILGQGPELLVQFQDESVVDDSQLPKDRFSAERLKGVDSTLKIQPAELGDSAMYLCASRLAGEQFFGPGTRLTVL.

This rearrangement joins TRBV5-1 to TRBJ1-4, with D perhaps TRBD1 (5 bases). There are 15 residues in the CDR3. Looked up from germline, CDR1 is SGHRS and CDR2 is YFSETQ. V lost 0 bases to trimming and J lost 5 bases, with 11 bases between them. The CDR3 nucleotides are TGCGCCAGCAGCTTGGATCAGGGAGGCAATGAAAAACTGTTTTTT. Its protein is CASSLDQGGNEKLFF.

The V gene is TRBV12-3 or TRBV12-4, the J gene TRBJ2-7, with D possibly being TRBD2 (6 bases). With 2 bases removed from V and 6 bases from J, the gap between germline ends came to 11 bases. The CDR3 length is 13 residues. CDR3 residues: CASSLRAGLEQYF. CDR3 DNA sequence: TGTGCCAGCAGTTTAAGGGCGGGGCTCGAGCAGTACTTC.

A note on this clone: The identical CDR3 is also encoded by other nucleotide sequences in the sample. This chain links TRBV6-5 with TRBJ1-2; D possibly corresponds to TRBD1 (6 bases). Germline CDR1 reads MNHEY; CDR2 reads SVGAGI. V was trimmed by 5 bases and J by 2 bases, leaving 9 bases between them. The length of the CDR3 is 13 residues. The CDR3 region has the DNA TGTGCCAGCAGTCGGCAGGGGAACTATGGCTACACCTTC. Encoded protein: CASSRQGNYGYTF.

V usage is TRBV10-3 and J usage is TRBJ2-5, with a tentative D call TRBD1 (6 bases). Trimming pared 3 bases from V and 2 bases from J, leaving 13 bases between. CDR1 and CDR2 from the germline V gene are ENHRY and SYGVKD. CDR3 length: 15 amino acids. This CDR3 is CAISDEGRGQETQYF. The CDR3, as DNA: TGTGCCATCAGTGATGAGGGTAGGGGGCAAGAGACCCAGTACTTC.

This clone has at least ten counts. This sequence joins TRBV6-2 or TRBV6-3 and TRBJ1-2, with D maybe TRBD1 (5 bases). Between the trimmed V and J ends, which lost 2 bases and 2 bases, there was a span of 6 bases. The CDR3 runs to 13 residues. Germline CDR1 is MNHEY and CDR2 is SVGEGT. The CDR3 reads CASSYRDNYGYTF. CDR3 DNA: TGTGCCAGCAGTTACCGGGACAACTATGGCTACACCTTC.

The chain recombines TRBV18 with TRBJ1-1; 7 bases line up with TRBD1. There are 14 residues in the CDR3. Trimming cost V 3 bases and J 6 bases; bases outside gene matches: 7. Germline CDR1 reads KGHSH; CDR2 reads LQKENI. DNA of the CDR3: TGTGCCAGCTCACCTTATGACAGGGTCCCTGAAGCTTTCTTT. It specifies CASSPYDRVPEAFF.

The rearrangement links TRBV25-1 to TRBJ2-2, with TRBD1 matching over 7 bases. Germline-derived CDR1 and CDR2 are MGHDK and SYGVNS. The CDR3 has 14 residues. Trimming cost V 7 bases and J 6 bases; bases outside gene matches: 8. Here the CDR3 reads CASTRQGSAGELFF. CDR3 bases: TGTGCCAGCACAAGACAGGGTAGCGCCGGGGAGCTGTTTTTT.

In this sample, this clone turned up once. The DNA for the CDR3 is TGTGCCAGCTCACCGAGTCAGGGACTCGGGGAGACCCAGTACTTC. Its translation: CASSPSQGLGETQYF. The rearrangement uses TRBV18 and TRBJ2-5; a possible D gene is TRBD2 (6 bases). The V and J ends lost 3 bases and 5 bases respectively, with 16 bases between them. CDR3 length: 15 residues. Per germline, CDR1 KGHSH and CDR2 LQKENI.

The rearrangement joins TRBV10-3 to TRBJ1-5; no definite D call. Germline CDR1 and CDR2: ENHRY and SYGVKD. Trimming took off 2 bases at V and 7 bases at J, with 12 bases between the two ends. The CDR3 consists of 14 residues. The CDR3 DNA is TGTGCCATCAGTGAGGAAACCTACGCGCAGCCCCAGCATTTT. It codes for CAISEETYAQPQHF.

The sample holds one count of this clone. V usage is TRBV5-4 and J usage is TRBJ2-7, with TRBD1 identical over 9 bases. This CDR3 has 15 residues. Losses at the gene ends were 0 bases for V and 5 bases for J; bases not matched to a gene: 6. CDR1 SGHNT and CDR2 YYREEE come from the germline V gene (reference sequence). DNA of the CDR3: TGTGCCAGCAGCTTGGTCGGGACAGGGACCAACGAGCAGTACTTC. Its protein is CASSLVGTGTNEQYF. The full variable domain, its missing parts supplied by reference TRBV5-4 and TRBJ2-7, is ETGVTQSPTHLIKTRGQQVTLRCSSQSGHNTVSWYQQALGQGPQFIFQYYREEENGRGNFPPRFSGLQFPNYSSELNVNALELDDSALYLCASSLVGTGTNEQYFGPGTRLTVT.

The chain uses TRBV19 and TRBJ1-3; 7 bases match TRBD1. Germline V gives CDR1 LNHDA, CDR2 SQIVND (reference sequence). This CDR3 spans 15 amino acids. V lost 5 bases, J lost 0 bases, and 4 bases stayed unmatched. CDR3 in DNA: TGTGCCAGTAGTGGACAGGCGAACTCTGGAAACACCATATATTTT. Protein product: CASSGQANSGNTIYF.

This clone was detected only a few times. J is TRBJ1-1 and V is TRBV6-5, with unresolved D. The CDR3 runs to 14 residues. The germline CDR1 and CDR2 sequences are MNHEY and SVGAGI. The V gene lost 0 bases and the J gene lost 8 bases, with 13 bases spanning the gap. CDR3 sequence (DNA): TGTGCCAGCAGTTACTCGTATCGAGGTCCCGAAGCTTTCTTT. Its translation is CASSYSYRGPEAFF.

The J gene is TRBJ1-3, the V gene TRBV7-3, with D maybe TRBD1 (5 bases). Trimming stripped 5 bases from V and 4 bases from J, with 9 bases between. The CDR3 runs 13 residues. In germline, CDR1 is SGHTA, CDR2 FQGTGA. The CDR3 here is CASSPGPGNTIYF. In DNA, the CDR3 is TGTGCCAGCAGCCCAGGGCCCGGAAACACCATATATTTT.

The V call is TRBV5-5, the J call TRBJ1-2; unclear D gene. The CDR3 has 13 amino acids. V lost 4 bases and J lost 2, with 9 bases in between. Germline V gene data show CDR1 as SGHKS and CDR2 as YYEKEE (reference sequence). CDR3 sequence: CASSRGWNYGYTF. DNA for the CDR3: TGTGCCAGCAGCCGCGGGTGGAACTATGGCTACACCTTC.

The genes are TRBV5-1 and TRBJ1-3; D possibly corresponds to TRBD1 (5 bases). The CDR3 extends over 16 amino acids. V was shortened by 5 bases and J by 1 base, with 16 bases between the two germline ends. The germline CDR1 and CDR2 sequences are SGHRS and YFSETQ. DNA for the CDR3: TGCGCCAGCAGTTTAACGGGGGATCGGTCTGGAAACACCATATATTTT. Translation gives CASSLTGDRSGNTIYF.

V is TRBV5-1 and J is TRBJ1-1, with D hard to call. This CDR3 comprises 15 residues. CDR1 and CDR2 (germline): SGHRS, YFSETQ. V was clipped by 4 bases and J by 1 base, with 14 bases between them. The CDR3: CASSQSQAGNTEAFF. CDR3 nucleotides: TGCGCCAGCAGCCAGTCGCAAGCGGGGAACACTGAAGCTTTCTTT.

The chain is built from TRBV10-3 and TRBJ1-1; D is uncertain. The V end lost 4 bases, the J end lost 2 bases, and 11 bases lay between the germline ends. This CDR3 region has 14 residues. The V gene's germline CDR1 is ENHRY and CDR2 SYGVKD. This CDR3 reads CAISGGEINTEAFF. CDR3 DNA sequence: TGTGCCATCAGTGGCGGTGAGATAAACACTGAAGCTTTCTTT.

The rearrangement links TRBV28 to TRBJ1-2, with 8 bases aligning to TRBD1. The V gene end was trimmed by 6 bases and the J gene end by 6 bases; junction bases not matched to a gene: 9. There are 14 residues in the CDR3. CDR1 is MDHEN and CDR2 is SYDVKM in the germline V gene. CDR3 DNA sequence: TGTGCCAGCAGCCCCGGACAGGGCCCTAATGGCTACACCTTC. It is translated as CASSPGQGPNGYTF.

The V gene is TRBV4-1, the J gene TRBJ2-7, with D possibly TRBD2 on 5 matching bases. The germline V and J ends were trimmed by 1 base and 4 bases, with 11 bases remaining between them. This CDR3 is built from 14 residues. The germline gives CDR1 MGHRA, CDR2 YSYEKL. The CDR3 coding sequence is TGCGCCAGCAGCCAAGTCGGACTGATTTACGAGCAGTACTTC. It codes for CASSQVGLIYEQYF.

This chain joins TRBV3-1 (or the pseudogene TRBV3-2) and TRBJ1-4; maybe TRBD1 (5 bases). The CDR3 loop spans 14 amino acids. Germline loops: CDR1 LGHDT, CDR2 YNNKEL (reference sequence). Trimming removed 7 bases from V and 4 bases from J, with 13 bases in between. CDR3 region: CASTQGRGNEKLFF. The DNA of the CDR3 is TGTGCCAGCACCCAGGGTCGAGGTAATGAAAAACTGTTTTTT.